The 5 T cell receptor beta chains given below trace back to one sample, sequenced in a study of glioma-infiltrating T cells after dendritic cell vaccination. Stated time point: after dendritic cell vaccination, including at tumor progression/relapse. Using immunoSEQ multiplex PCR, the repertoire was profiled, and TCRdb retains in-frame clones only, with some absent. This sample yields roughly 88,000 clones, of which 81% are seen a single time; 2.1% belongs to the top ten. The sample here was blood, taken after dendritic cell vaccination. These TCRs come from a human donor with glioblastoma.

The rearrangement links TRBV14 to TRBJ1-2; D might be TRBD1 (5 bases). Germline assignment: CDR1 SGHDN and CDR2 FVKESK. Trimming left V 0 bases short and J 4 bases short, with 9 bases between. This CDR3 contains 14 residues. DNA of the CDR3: TGTGCCAGCAGCCAAGATTGGGGCGGCTATGGCTACACCTTC. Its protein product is CASSQDWGGYGYTF. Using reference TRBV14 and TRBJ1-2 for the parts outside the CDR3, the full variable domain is EAGVTQFPSHSVIEKGQTVTLRCDPISGHDNLYWYRRVMGKEIKFLLHFVKESKQDESGMPNNRFLAERTGGTYSTLKVQPAELEDSGVYFCASSQDWGGYGYTFGSGTRLTVV.

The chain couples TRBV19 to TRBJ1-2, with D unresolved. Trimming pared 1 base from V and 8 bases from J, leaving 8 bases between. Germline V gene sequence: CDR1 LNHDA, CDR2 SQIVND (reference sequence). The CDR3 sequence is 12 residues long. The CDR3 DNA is TGTGCCAGTAGTATAGCCCTCGGGGGCTACACCTTC. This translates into CASSIALGGYTF.

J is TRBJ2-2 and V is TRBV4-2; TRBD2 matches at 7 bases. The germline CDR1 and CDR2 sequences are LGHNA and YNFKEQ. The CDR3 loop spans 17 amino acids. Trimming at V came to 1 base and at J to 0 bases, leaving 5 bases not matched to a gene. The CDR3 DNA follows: TGTGCCAGCAGCCAAGTCGGTCTAGCGGCGAACACCGGGGAGCTGTTTTTT. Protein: CASSQVGLAANTGELFF.

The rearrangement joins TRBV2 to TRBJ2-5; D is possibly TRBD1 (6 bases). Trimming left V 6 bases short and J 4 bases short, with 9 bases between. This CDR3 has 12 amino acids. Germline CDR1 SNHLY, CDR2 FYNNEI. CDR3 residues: CASRGATETQYF. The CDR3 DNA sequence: TGTGCCAGCAGGGGGGCCACAGAGACCCAGTACTTC.

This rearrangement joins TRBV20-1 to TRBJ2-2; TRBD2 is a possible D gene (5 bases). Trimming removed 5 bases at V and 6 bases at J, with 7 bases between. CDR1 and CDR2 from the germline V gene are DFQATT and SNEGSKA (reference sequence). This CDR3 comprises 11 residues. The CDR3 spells CSASRAGELFF. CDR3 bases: TGCAGTGCTTCGCGGGCCGGGGAGCTGTTTTTT.